This is a list of T cell receptor beta chains from one sample in a study of blood T cells in healthy people across ages. MiXCR, applied by TCRdb to the 5' RACE reads, yields one record per CDR3 protein. The table lists about 1.6 million distinct CDR3 sequences, about 32% of them singletons. Sequencing was performed on blood. These TCRs come from a woman in her thirties in good health. CDR3s include the opening cysteine and the closing phenylalanine or tryptophan. D genes are given only for firm matches. The size of a clone is reported for some rows only, either as once, few or many, or as a class for expanded clones.

V: TRBV5-1; size: -; J: TRBJ2-7; D: -; CDR3: CASSFERDEQYF; DNA: TGCGCCAGCAGCTTCGAGCGGGACGAGCAGTACTTC
V: TRBV28; size: few; J: TRBJ2-6; D: -; CDR3: CASTETGSGANVLTF; DNA: TGTGCCAGCACCGAAACAGGGTCTGGGGCCAACGTCCTGACTTTC
V: TRBV10-3; size: -; J: TRBJ2-5; D: TRBD2; CDR3: CAISTGLAGGLMETQYF; DNA: TGTGCCATCAGTACCGGACTAGCGGGGGGGCTAATGGAGACCCAGTACTTC
V: TRBV3-1; size: -; J: TRBJ1-2; D: TRBD1; CDR3: CASSLDRSHYGYTF; DNA: TGTGCCAGCAGCCTGGACAGGAGCCACTATGGCTACACCTTC
V: TRBV20-1; size: few; J: TRBJ2-7; D: TRBD2; CDR3: CSARGLPGTSGVSYEQYF; DNA: TGCAGTGCTAGAGGCTTGCCCGGGACTAGCGGGGTTTCCTACGAGCAGTACTTC
V: TRBV6-6; size: few; J: TRBJ2-1; D: TRBD2; CDR3: CASVPQGAGANEQFF; DNA: TGTGCCAGCGTACCACAGGGAGCGGGAGCTAATGAGCAGTTCTTC
V: TRBV2; size: -; J: TRBJ2-7; D: -; CDR3: CASSEATSIFSIYEQYF; DNA: TGTGCCAGCAGTGAGGCGACTAGTATATTCTCTATCTACGAGCAGTACTTC
V: TRBV20-1; size: -; J: TRBJ2-1; D: TRBD2; CDR3: CSPSLAGERNEQFF; DNA: TGCAGTCCGAGTCTAGCGGGAGAACGGAATGAGCAGTTCTTC
V: TRBV7-3; size: few; J: TRBJ2-5; D: -; CDR3: CASSLSPSVGQETQYF; DNA: TGTGCCAGCAGCTTAAGCCCCAGCGTCGGCCAAGAGACCCAGTACTTC
V: TRBV3-1; size: -; J: TRBJ2-5; D: TRBD2; CDR3: CASSQLAGDLETQYF; DNA: TGTGCCAGCAGCCAACTAGCGGGGGACCTAGAGACCCAGTACTTC
V: TRBV14; size: -; J: TRBJ2-1; D: -; CDR3: CAGSQEPAFYLGSYNEQFF; DNA: TGTGCCGGCAGCCAAGAGCCCGCCTTCTACTTGGGGTCCTACAATGAGCAGTTCTTC
V: TRBV28; size: -; J: TRBJ1-4; D: -; CDR3: CASSNPGEKLFF; DNA: TGTGCCAGCAGCAACCCTGGGGAAAAACTGTTTTTT
V: TRBV27; size: few; J: TRBJ1-1; D: TRBD1; CDR3: CASAQGGAEAFF; DNA: TGTGCCAGCGCACAGGGGGGTGCTGAAGCTTTCTTT
V: TRBV7-2; size: -; J: TRBJ2-3; D: -; CDR3: CASSSSDGVEYF; DNA: TGTGCCAGCAGCTCCTCCGACGGGGTGGAGTATTTT
V: TRBV11-1; size: -; J: TRBJ2-3; D: TRBD2; CDR3: CASSLARGIPMRGTSGRRADTQYF; DNA: TGTGCCAGCAGCTTAGCAAGAGGGATCCCAATGCGCGGGACTAGCGGGAGGCGGGCAGATACGCAGTATTTT
V: TRBV29-1; size: many; J: TRBJ2-3; D: TRBD2; CDR3: CSVDWISGGEIDTQYF; DNA: TGCAGCGTTGATTGGATCAGCGGGGGAGAGATAGATACGCAGTATTTT
V: TRBV27; size: -; J: TRBJ2-7; D: -; CDR3: CASSLWRDRPYEQYF; DNA: TGTGCCAGCAGTTTATGGAGGGACCGTCCCTACGAGCAGTACTTC
V: TRBV7-6; size: few; J: TRBJ2-5; D: -; CDR3: CASSLVGSDETQYF; DNA: TGTGCCAGCAGCTTAGTCGGGTCGGATGAGACCCAGTACTTC
V: TRBV11-2; size: -; J: TRBJ2-1; D: -; CDR3: CACSIHDEQFF; DNA: TGTGCCTGCAGCATTCACGATGAGCAGTTCTTC
V: TRBV20-1; size: -; J: TRBJ1-1; D: -; CDR3: CSAPQGKLNTEAFF; DNA: TGCAGTGCCCCCCAGGGGAAACTGAACACTGAAGCTTTCTTT
V: TRBV4-1; size: many; J: TRBJ1-2; D: TRBD1; CDR3: CASSLLGQSYGYTF; DNA: TGCGCCAGCAGCCTCCTGGGACAGTCCTATGGCTACACCTTC
V: TRBV27; size: -; J: TRBJ2-7; D: -; CDR3: CADRREAYEQYF; DNA: TGTGCCGATCGCCGTGAGGCCTACGAGCAGTACTTC
V: TRBV20-1; size: -; J: TRBJ2-1; D: -; CDR3: CSALYGGGSSYNEQFF; DNA: TGCAGTGCTCTCTATGGGGGCGGAAGCTCCTACAATGAGCAGTTCTTC
V: TRBV2; size: -; J: TRBJ2-7; D: -; CDR3: CASSEAPPANSYEQYF; DNA: TGTGCCAGCAGTGAAGCACCTCCCGCAAACTCCTACGAGCAGTACTTC
V: TRBV28; size: -; J: TRBJ2-1; D: TRBD2; CDR3: CASSSSGGGGEQFF; DNA: TGTGCCAGCAGCTCTAGCGGGGGAGGGGGTGAGCAGTTCTTC
V: TRBV5-5; size: many; J: TRBJ2-1; D: -; CDR3: CASSLRYVYEQFF; DNA: TGTGCCAGCAGCTTGCGCTACGTCTATGAGCAGTTCTTC
V: TRBV7-9; size: -; J: TRBJ1-1; D: -; CDR3: CASSLNLGGFEAFF; DNA: TGTGCCAGCAGCTTGAACCTGGGAGGGTTTGAAGCTTTCTTT
V: TRBV10-2; size: -; J: TRBJ2-3; D: TRBD2; CDR3: CASWPRLADTDTQYF; DNA: TGCGCCAGCTGGCCGAGGCTAGCGGACACAGATACGCAGTATTTT
V: TRBV7-9; size: few; J: TRBJ2-3; D: TRBD2; CDR3: CASSLGNSGGLDTQYF; DNA: TGTGCCAGCAGCTTGGGGAATAGCGGGGGGCTAGATACGCAGTATTTT
V: TRBV5-5; size: -; J: TRBJ2-1; D: -; CDR3: CASSIGLNEQFF; DNA: TGTGCCAGCAGCATTGGCCTCAATGAGCAGTTCTTC
V: TRBV6-6; size: few; J: TRBJ2-2; D: -; CDR3: CASSLRISYTGELFF; DNA: TGTGCCAGCAGCCTTAGGATATCGTACACCGGGGAGCTGTTTTTT
V: TRBV5-4; size: -; J: TRBJ2-2; D: -; CDR3: CAYHPAPGTGELFF; DNA: TGTGCCTATCATCCAGCGCCGGGCACCGGGGAGCTGTTTTTT
V: TRBV6-6; size: -; J: TRBJ1-6; D: -; CDR3: CASSYGSDNSPLHF; DNA: TGTGCCAGCAGTTATGGGTCAGACAATTCACCCCTCCACTTT
V: TRBV29-1; size: -; J: TRBJ1-4; D: -; CDR3: CSVGTSGTNEKLFF; DNA: TGCAGCGTCGGCACGAGTGGGACTAATGAAAAACTGTTTTTT
V: TRBV6-1; size: few; J: TRBJ2-1; D: TRBD2; CDR3: CASSEVKTSGRNEQFF; DNA: TGTGCCAGCAGTGAAGTTAAAACTAGCGGGAGAAATGAGCAGTTCTTC
V: TRBV5-1; size: -; J: TRBJ2-1; D: -; CDR3: CASSQGGEPSANEQFF; DNA: TGCGCCAGCAGCCAAGGGGGGGAACCGTCTGCCAATGAGCAGTTCTTC
V: TRBV7-6; size: few; J: TRBJ2-4; D: TRBD2; CDR3: CASSPLPMGTIAKNIQYF; DNA: TGTGCCAGCAGCCCCTTGCCAATGGGGACTATAGCCAAAAACATTCAGTACTTC
V: TRBV2; size: once; J: TRBJ2-5; D: -; CDR3: CASSDWWGETQYF; DNA: TGTGCCAGCAGTGATTGGTGGGGAGAGACCCAGTACTTC
V: TRBV19; size: -; J: TRBJ2-3; D: -; CDR3: CATVRGPGGTQYF; DNA: TGTGCCACCGTCCGGGGCCCCGGGGGTACGCAGTATTTT
V: TRBV12-3/TRBV12-4; size: -; J: TRBJ2-7; D: -; CDR3: CASSLNSFGEQYF; DNA: TGTGCCAGCAGTTTGAACAGCTTCGGCGAGCAGTACTTC
V: TRBV25-1; size: -; J: TRBJ1-1; D: -; CDR3: CASSGGGGRNTEAFF; DNA: TGTGCCAGCAGCGGTGGGGGGGGGAGGAACACTGAAGCTTTCTTT
V: TRBV2; size: -; J: TRBJ1-1; D: -; CDR3: CASQRDTEAFF; DNA: TGTGCCAGTCAACGGGACACTGAAGCTTTCTTT
V: TRBV4-1; size: few; J: TRBJ2-7; D: TRBD2; CDR3: CASSQRVAGVPPYEQYF; DNA: TGCGCCAGCAGCCAAAGGGTAGCGGGGGTGCCCCCTTACGAGCAGTACTTC
V: TRBV20-1; size: once; J: TRBJ2-3; D: -; CDR3: CSARAMPSDARPTDTQYF; DNA: TGCAGTGCTAGAGCAATGCCGTCGGATGCTCGTCCCACAGATACGCAGTATTTT
V: TRBV20-1; size: -; J: TRBJ1-4; D: -; CDR3: CSASPQGFEKLFF; DNA: TGCAGTGCTAGCCCTCAGGGGTTTGAAAAACTGTTTTTT
V: TRBV9; size: many; J: TRBJ2-1; D: TRBD1; CDR3: CASSVGRGNEQFF; DNA: TGTGCCAGCAGCGTAGGCAGGGGGAATGAGCAGTTCTTC
V: TRBV4-1; size: -; J: TRBJ1-1; D: TRBD1; CDR3: CASSKPGQAPEAFF; DNA: TGCGCCAGCAGCAAACCGGGACAGGCCCCCGAAGCTTTCTTT
V: TRBV6-1; size: -; J: TRBJ2-1; D: -; CDR3: CASSERQVYNEQFF; DNA: TGTGCCAGCAGTGAAAGGCAGGTTTACAATGAGCAGTTCTTC
V: TRBV13; size: -; J: TRBJ2-3; D: -; CDR3: CASSGRGRGDGDTQYF; DNA: TGTGCCAGCAGCGGCCGGGGCAGGGGTGACGGAGATACGCAGTATTTT